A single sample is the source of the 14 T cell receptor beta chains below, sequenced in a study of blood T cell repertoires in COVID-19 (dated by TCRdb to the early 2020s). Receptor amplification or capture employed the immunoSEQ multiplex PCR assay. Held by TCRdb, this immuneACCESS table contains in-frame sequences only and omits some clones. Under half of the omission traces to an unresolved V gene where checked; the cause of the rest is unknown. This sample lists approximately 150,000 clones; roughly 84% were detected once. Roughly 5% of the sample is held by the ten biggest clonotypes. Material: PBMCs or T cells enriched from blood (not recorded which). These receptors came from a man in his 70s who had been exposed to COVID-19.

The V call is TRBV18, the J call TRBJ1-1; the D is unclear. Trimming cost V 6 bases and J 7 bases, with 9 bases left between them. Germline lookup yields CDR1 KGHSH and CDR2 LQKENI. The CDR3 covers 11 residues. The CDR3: CASSLGVEAFF. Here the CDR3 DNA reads TGTGCCAGCTCCCTCGGAGTTGAAGCTTTCTTT.

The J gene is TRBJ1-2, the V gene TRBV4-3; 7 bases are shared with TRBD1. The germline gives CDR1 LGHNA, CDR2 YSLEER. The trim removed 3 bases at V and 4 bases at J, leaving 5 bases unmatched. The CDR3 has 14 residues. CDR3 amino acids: CASSQLQGTYGYTF. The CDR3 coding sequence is TGCGCCAGCAGCCAGCTACAGGGGACCTATGGCTACACCTTC.

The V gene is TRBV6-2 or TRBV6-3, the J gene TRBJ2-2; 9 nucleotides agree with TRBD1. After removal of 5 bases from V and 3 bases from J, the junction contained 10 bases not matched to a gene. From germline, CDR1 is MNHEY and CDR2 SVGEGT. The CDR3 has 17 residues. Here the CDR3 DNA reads TGTGCCAGCAGTATCACCGGGACAGGGTCTTACACCGGGGAGCTGTTTTTT. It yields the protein CASSITGTGSYTGELFF.

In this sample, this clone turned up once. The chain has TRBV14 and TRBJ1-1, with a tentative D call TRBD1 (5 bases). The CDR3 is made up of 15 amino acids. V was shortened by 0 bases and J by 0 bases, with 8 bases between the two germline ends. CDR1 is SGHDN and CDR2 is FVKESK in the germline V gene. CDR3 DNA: TGTGCCAGCAGCCAAGAGGGGCGGATGAACACTGAAGCTTTCTTT. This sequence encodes CASSQEGRMNTEAFF.

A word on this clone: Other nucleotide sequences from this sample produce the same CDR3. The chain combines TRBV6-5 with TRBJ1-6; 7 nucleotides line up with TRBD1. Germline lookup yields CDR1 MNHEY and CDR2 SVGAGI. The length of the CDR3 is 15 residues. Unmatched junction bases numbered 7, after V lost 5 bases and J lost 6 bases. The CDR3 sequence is CASSLTGNPNSPLHF. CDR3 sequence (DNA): TGTGCCAGCAGTCTGACAGGGAACCCTAATTCACCCCTCCACTTT.

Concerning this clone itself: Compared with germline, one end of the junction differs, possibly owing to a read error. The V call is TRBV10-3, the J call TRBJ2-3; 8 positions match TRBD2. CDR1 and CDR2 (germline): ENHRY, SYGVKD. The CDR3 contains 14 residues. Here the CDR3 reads CATSRAGGDDTQYF. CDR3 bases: TGTGCCACCAGTCGGGCCGGGGGGGACGATACGCAGTATTTT.

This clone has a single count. The CDR3 loop is CASSQGTGTTYLRNEQYF. In DNA form, the CDR3 reads TGCGCCAGCAGCCAAGGGACAGGGACTACTTATTTGAGGAACGAGCAGTACTTC. The rearrangement joins TRBV4-1 to TRBJ2-7; weak D call: TRBD1 (8 bases). Trimming pared 1 base from V and 5 bases from J, leaving 24 bases between. This CDR3 region has 18 residues. CDR1 and CDR2 (germline): MGHRA, YSYEKL.

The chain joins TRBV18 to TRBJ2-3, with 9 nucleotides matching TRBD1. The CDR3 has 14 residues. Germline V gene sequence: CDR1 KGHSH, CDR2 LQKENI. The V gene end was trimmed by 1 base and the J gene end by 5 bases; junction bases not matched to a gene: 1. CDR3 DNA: TGTGCCAGCTCACCACGACAGGGGGTAGATACGCAGTATTTT. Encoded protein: CASSPRQGVDTQYF.

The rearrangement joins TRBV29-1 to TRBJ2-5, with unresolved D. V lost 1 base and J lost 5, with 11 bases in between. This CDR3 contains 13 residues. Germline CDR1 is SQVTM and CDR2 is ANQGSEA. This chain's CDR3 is CSVEGAVGETQYF. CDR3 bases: TGCAGCGTTGAAGGGGCAGTGGGTGAGACCCAGTACTTC.

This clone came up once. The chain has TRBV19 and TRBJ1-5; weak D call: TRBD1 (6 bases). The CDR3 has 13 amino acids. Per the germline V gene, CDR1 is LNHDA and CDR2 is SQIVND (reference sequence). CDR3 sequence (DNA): TGTGGATCCGGGGACACGGTTGGTCAGCCCCAGCATTTT. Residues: CGSGDTVGQPQHF.

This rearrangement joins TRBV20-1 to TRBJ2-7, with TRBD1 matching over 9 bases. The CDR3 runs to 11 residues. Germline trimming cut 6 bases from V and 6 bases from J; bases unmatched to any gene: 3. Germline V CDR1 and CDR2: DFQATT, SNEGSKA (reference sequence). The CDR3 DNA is TGCAGTGCATCGACAGGGGGCGAGCAGTACTTC. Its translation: CSASTGGEQYF.

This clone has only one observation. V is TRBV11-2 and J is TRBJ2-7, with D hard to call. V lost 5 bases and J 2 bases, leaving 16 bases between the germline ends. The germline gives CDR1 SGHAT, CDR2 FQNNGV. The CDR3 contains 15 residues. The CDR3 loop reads CASSQWQAPTYEQYF. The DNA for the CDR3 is TGTGCCAGCAGCCAGTGGCAGGCTCCTACCTACGAGCAGTACTTC.

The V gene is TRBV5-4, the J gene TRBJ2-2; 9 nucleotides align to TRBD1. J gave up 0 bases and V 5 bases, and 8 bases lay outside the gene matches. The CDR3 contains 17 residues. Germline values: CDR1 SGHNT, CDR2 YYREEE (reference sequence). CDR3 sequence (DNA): TGTGCCAGCAGTTCCCCCGGGACAGGGACGAACACCGGGGAGCTGTTTTTT. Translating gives CASSSPGTGTNTGELFF.

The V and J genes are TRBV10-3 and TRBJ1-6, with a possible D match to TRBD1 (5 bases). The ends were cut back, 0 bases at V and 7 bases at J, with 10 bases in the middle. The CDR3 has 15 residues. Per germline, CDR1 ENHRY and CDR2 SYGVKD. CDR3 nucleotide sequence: TGTGCCATCAGTGAGTCCGGGGGAAGGAATTCACCCCTCCACTTT. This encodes CAISESGGRNSPLHF.